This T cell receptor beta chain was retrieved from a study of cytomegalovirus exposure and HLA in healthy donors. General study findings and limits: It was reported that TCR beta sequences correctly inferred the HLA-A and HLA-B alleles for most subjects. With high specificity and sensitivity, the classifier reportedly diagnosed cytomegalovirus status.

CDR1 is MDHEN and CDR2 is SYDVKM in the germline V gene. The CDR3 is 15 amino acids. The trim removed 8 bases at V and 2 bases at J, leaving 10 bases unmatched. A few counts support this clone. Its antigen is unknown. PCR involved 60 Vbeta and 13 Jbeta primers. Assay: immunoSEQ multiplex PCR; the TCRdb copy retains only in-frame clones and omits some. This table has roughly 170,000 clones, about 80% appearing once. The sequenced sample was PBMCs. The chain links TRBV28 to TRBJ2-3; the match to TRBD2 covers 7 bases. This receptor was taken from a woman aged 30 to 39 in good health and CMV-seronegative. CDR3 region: CASSSSSGNTDTQYF. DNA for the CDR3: TGTGCCAGCTCATCCTCTAGCGGCAACACAGATACGCAGTATTTT. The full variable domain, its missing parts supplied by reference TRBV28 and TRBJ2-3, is DVKVTQSSRYLVKRTGEKVFLECVQDMDHENMFWYRQDPGLGLRLIYFSYDVKMKEKGDIPEGYSVSREKKERFSLILESASTNQTSMYLCASSSSSGNTDTQYFGPGTRLTVL.